Given below is one T cell receptor beta chain in context. The record originates from a study of OX40 agonist ivuxolimab in advanced cancers. Clones were read by immunoSEQ multiplex PCR, and TCRdb kept only the in-frame ones, dropping some. Of tens of thousands of clones listed, around 90% were seen once; the top ten hold 5% to 6%. CDR3 length: 13 amino acids. V was clipped by 1 base and J by 7 bases, with 10 bases between them. Germline CDR1 reads ENHRY; CDR2 reads SYGVKD. Sample: CD4+ or CD8+ T cells sorted from blood, taken in a trial of the OX40 agonist ivuxolimab. The chain couples TRBV10-3 to TRBJ1-1; unclear D gene. The receptor was derived from an adult with an advanced solid tumor such as melanoma, head and neck, liver or kidney cancer. The CDR3 loop is CAISECAKCEAFF. CDR3 bases: TGTGCCATCAGTGAGTGCGCAAAATGTGAAGCTTTCTTT.